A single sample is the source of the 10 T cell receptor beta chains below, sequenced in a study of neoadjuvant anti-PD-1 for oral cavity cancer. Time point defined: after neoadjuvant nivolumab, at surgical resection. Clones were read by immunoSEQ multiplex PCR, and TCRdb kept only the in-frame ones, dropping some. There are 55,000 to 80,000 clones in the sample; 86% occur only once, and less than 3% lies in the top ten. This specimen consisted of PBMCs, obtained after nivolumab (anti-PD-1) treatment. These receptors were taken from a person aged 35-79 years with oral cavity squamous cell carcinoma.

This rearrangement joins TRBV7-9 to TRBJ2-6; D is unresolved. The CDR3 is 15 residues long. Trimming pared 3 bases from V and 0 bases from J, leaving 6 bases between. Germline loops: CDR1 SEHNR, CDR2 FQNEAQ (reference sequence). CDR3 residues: CASSLYISGANVLTF. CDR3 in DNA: TGTGCCAGCAGCTTGTACATCTCTGGGGCCAACGTCCTGACTTTC.

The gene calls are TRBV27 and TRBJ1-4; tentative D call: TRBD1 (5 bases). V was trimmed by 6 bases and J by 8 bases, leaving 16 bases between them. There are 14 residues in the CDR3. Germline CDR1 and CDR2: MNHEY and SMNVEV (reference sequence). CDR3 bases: TGTGCCAGCAGATACGAGGGGACGGGCGAAAAACTGTTTTTT. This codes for CASRYEGTGEKLFF.

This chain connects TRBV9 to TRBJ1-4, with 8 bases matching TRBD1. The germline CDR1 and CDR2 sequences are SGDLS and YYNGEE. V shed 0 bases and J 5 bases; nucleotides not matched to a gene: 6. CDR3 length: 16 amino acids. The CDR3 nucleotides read TGTGCCAGCAGCGTAGGAGTGACAGGGGAAAATGAAAAACTGTTTTTT. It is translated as CASSVGVTGENEKLFF.

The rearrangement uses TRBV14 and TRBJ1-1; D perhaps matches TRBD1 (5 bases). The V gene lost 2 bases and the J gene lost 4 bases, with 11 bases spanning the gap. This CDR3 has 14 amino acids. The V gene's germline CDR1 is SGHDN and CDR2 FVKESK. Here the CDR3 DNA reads TGTGCCAGCAGCCAACATGTGGGGACCACTGAAGCTTTCTTT. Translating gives CASSQHVGTTEAFF. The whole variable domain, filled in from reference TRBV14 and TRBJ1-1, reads EAGVTQFPSHSVIEKGQTVTLRCDPISGHDNLYWYRRVMGKEIKFLLHFVKESKQDESGMPNNRFLAERTGGTYSTLKVQPAELEDSGVYFCASSQHVGTTEAFFGQGTRLTVV.

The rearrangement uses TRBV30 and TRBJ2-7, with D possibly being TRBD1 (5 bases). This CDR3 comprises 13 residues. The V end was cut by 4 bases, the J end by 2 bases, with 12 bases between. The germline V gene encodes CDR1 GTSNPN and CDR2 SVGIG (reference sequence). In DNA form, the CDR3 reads TGTGCCTGGAAACCAGGGTGGACCTACGAGCAGTACTTC. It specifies CAWKPGWTYEQYF.

In DNA, the CDR3 is TGTGCCAGCAGTTCCGCGCCCGGGACAGGGAGCTCCTACGAGCAGTACTTC. It encodes CASSSAPGTGSSYEQYF. V is TRBV28 and J is TRBJ2-7; TRBD1 matches 9 bases. The germline V gene has CDR1 MDHEN and CDR2 SYDVKM. The trim removed 4 bases at V and 0 bases at J, leaving 10 bases unmatched. The CDR3 has 17 residues.

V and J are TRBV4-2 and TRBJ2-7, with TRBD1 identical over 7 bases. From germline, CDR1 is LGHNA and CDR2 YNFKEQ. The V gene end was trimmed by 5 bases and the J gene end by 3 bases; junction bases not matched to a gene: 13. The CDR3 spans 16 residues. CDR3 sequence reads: CASSSLNRQGFYEQYF. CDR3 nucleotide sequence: TGTGCCAGCAGCTCCCTAAACCGACAGGGATTCTACGAGCAGTACTTC.

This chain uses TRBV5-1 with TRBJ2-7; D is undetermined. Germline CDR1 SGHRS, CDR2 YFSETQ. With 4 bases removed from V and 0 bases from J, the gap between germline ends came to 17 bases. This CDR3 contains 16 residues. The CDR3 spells CASSPYRRMSSYEQYF. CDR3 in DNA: TGCGCCAGCAGCCCCTACCGGCGGATGAGCTCCTACGAGCAGTACTTC.

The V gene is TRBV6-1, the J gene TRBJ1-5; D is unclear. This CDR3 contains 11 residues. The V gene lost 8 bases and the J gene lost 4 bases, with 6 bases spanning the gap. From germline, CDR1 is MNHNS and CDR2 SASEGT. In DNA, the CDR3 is TGTGCCAGCGCGGATAATCAGCCCCAGCATTTT. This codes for CASADNQPQHF.

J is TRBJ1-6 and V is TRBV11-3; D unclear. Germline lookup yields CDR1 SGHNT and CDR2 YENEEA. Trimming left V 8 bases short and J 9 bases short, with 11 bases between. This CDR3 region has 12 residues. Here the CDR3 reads CASDPWISPLHF. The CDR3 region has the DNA TGTGCCAGCGATCCCTGGATTTCACCCCTCCACTTT.